The 13 T cell receptor beta chains below all came from one sample that was sequenced in a study of identical twins. TCRdb analysed the 5' RACE reads with MiXCR anew, one entry per CDR3 protein. The repertoire holds around 450,000 distinct CDR3 sequences, more than 13% seen once, with 0.5% to 0.65% in the top ten. Separately, the same data were catalogued under a study of yellow fever vaccine responses in identical twins.

The sequenced sample consisted of CD4+ T cells sorted from blood. The source is a woman aged 18-29 years in good health.

This clonotype has more than one count but fewer than ten. J is TRBJ2-5 and V is TRBV18, with D tentatively TRBD1 (6 bases). The V gene lost 4 bases and the J gene lost 0 bases, with 15 bases spanning the gap. CDR3 length: 16 amino acids. Per the germline V gene, CDR1 is KGHSH and CDR2 is LQKENI. CDR3 nucleotide sequence: TGTGCCAGCTCACGCATCACCGGGACATACCAAGAGACCCAGTACTTC. It encodes CASSRITGTYQETQYF.

The chain links TRBV28 to TRBJ2-1, with D possibly TRBD2 on 6 matching bases. Per germline, CDR1 MDHEN and CDR2 SYDVKM. This CDR3 spans 12 amino acids. Trimming shortened V by 6 bases and J by 7 bases, and 10 bases separated the two germline ends. CDR3 bases: TGTGCCAGCAGCGGGACTTTAAATGAGCAGTTCTTC. It is translated as CASSGTLNEQFF.

This clonotype was detected a few times. The chain has TRBV19 and TRBJ2-1, with D unresolved. V was clipped by 4 bases and J by 5 bases, with 9 bases between them. CDR1 and CDR2 from the germline V gene are LNHDA and SQIVND (reference sequence). The CDR3 loop spans 13 amino acids. The CDR3 sequence: CASSTVWDNEQFF. DNA of the CDR3: TGTGCCAGTAGTACGGTCTGGGACAATGAGCAGTTCTTC. The whole variable domain, remainder taken from reference TRBV19 and TRBJ2-1, is DGGITQSPKYLFRKEGQNVTLSCEQNLNHDAMYWYRQDPGQGLRLIYYSQIVNDFQKGDIAEGYSVSREKKESFPLTVTSAQKNPTAFYLCASSTVWDNEQFFGPGTRLTVL.

V and J are TRBV6-2 or TRBV6-3 and TRBJ2-6; 10 bases line up with TRBD1. Germline V gene data show CDR1 as MNHEY and CDR2 as SVGEGT. This CDR3 has 18 residues. V lost 5 bases, J lost 1 base, and 8 bases stayed unmatched. In nucleotides, the CDR3 is TGTGCCAGCAGTCGCGGACAGGGGGGGAGATCTGGGGCCAACGTCCTGACTTTC. It yields the protein CASSRGQGGRSGANVLTF.

There are a few counts of this clonotype. The V gene is TRBV20-1, the J gene TRBJ2-1; D unclear. V was cut by 6 bases and J by 4 bases, with 19 bases left in between. This CDR3 has 15 amino acids. Germline V gives CDR1 DFQATT, CDR2 SNEGSKA (reference sequence). CDR3 region: CSAPKGLNNYNEQFF. Here the CDR3 DNA reads TGCAGTGCCCCCAAAGGGCTCAACAATTACAATGAGCAGTTCTTC.

This clonotype appeared many times. The chain has TRBV28 and TRBJ2-3; D possibly corresponds to TRBD1 (5 bases). Germline V CDR1 and CDR2: MDHEN, SYDVKM. This CDR3 is 15 amino acids long. V lost 3 bases, J lost 0 bases, and 10 bases lay in between. CDR3 in amino acids: CASSFGQLSTDTQYF. CDR3 DNA sequence: TGTGCCAGCAGTTTCGGACAATTAAGCACAGATACGCAGTATTTT.

This clonotype appeared many times. The CDR3 region has the DNA TGTGCCAGCATTTCCGTTCAGGGGGTGAACTACAATGAGCAGTTCTTC. This sequence encodes CASISVQGVNYNEQFF. The rearrangement links TRBV28 to TRBJ2-1; 7 bases match TRBD1. CDR1 is MDHEN and CDR2 is SYDVKM in the germline V gene. The trim removed 7 bases at V and 3 bases at J, leaving 12 bases unmatched. The CDR3 contains 16 residues.

In its sample, this clonotype was seen a few times. V and J are TRBV7-2 and TRBJ2-7; D uncertain. The CDR3 has 13 residues. The ends were cut back, 5 bases at V and 3 bases at J, with 11 bases in the middle. CDR1 is SGHTA, CDR2 FQGNSA, per germline. The CDR3 protein is CASSTRAVYEQYF. CDR3 bases: TGTGCCAGCAGCACGCGAGCCGTCTACGAGCAGTACTTC.

J is TRBJ2-5 and V is TRBV14; 8 bases align to TRBD2. CDR1 is SGHDN and CDR2 is FVKESK in the germline V gene. The CDR3 extends over 14 amino acids. Trimming took 1 base from V and 7 from J; bases not matched to a gene: 5. The CDR3 nucleotides are TGTGCCAGCAGCCAAGGTGGGACTAGAAGGACCCAGTACTTC. It encodes CASSQGGTRRTQYF. The full variable domain, its missing parts supplied by reference TRBV14 and TRBJ2-5, is EAGVTQFPSHSVIEKGQTVTLRCDPISGHDNLYWYRRVMGKEIKFLLHFVKESKQDESGMPNNRFLAERTGGTYSTLKVQPAELEDSGVYFCASSQGGTRRTQYFGPGTRLLVL.

This clonotype was seen a handful of times. The rearrangement links TRBV5-1 to TRBJ2-2; 11 positions match TRBD1. The CDR3 is 18 residues long. The germline V gene encodes CDR1 SGHRS and CDR2 YFSETQ. Germline trimming cut 1 base from V and 3 bases from J; bases unmatched to any gene: 8. CDR3 sequence (DNA): TGCGCCAGCAGCTTGCCCCCGGACAGGGGGCTAGACACCGGGGAGCTGTTTTTT. Its protein is CASSLPPDRGLDTGELFF.

This clonotype was counted between two and nine times. The chain carries TRBV7-9 and TRBJ2-3, with TRBD1 matching over 8 bases. The V gene's germline CDR1 is SEHNR and CDR2 FQNEAQ (reference sequence). The CDR3 extends over 15 amino acids. Unmatched junction bases numbered 6, after V lost 4 bases and J lost 3 bases. The CDR3 here is CASSSQGAETDTQYF. The CDR3, as DNA: TGTGCCAGCAGCTCTCAGGGGGCTGAGACAGATACGCAGTATTTT.

A few counts support this clonotype. The chain recombines TRBV15 with TRBJ2-2; D may be TRBD1 (6 bases). The V and J ends lost 1 base and 1 base respectively, with 7 bases between them. CDR1 and CDR2 from the germline V gene are LNHNV and YYDKDF (reference sequence). The CDR3 totals 15 residues. CDR3 in DNA: TGTGCCACCAGCAGAGCGGGACAGAACACCGGGGAGCTGTTTTTT. As protein: CATSRAGQNTGELFF.

The J gene is TRBJ2-1, the V gene TRBV20-1; no clear D. With 5 bases removed from V and 3 bases from J, the gap between germline ends came to 11 bases. This CDR3 spans 13 amino acids. Looked up from germline, CDR1 is DFQATT and CDR2 is SNEGSKA (reference sequence). The CDR3 is CSALDLYYNEQFF. CDR3 DNA sequence: TGCAGTGCTTTGGACCTCTACTACAATGAGCAGTTCTTC.